Listed here are 32 T cell receptor beta chains from one sample, sequenced in a study of blood T cells in healthy people across ages. Primers used in a second PCR of roughly 6 to 11 cycles were a sample-barcoded 5' primer and a J-beta primer mix. TCRdb itself ran the 5' RACE reads through MiXCR, one entry per CDR3 protein. The sample has hundreds of thousands of distinct CDR3 sequences; around two fifths are singletons. Sequencing was done on a sample of blood. The receptors stem from an elderly man in good health.

V is TRBV20-1 and J is TRBJ2-7, with D perhaps matching TRBD1 (6 bases). V lost 6 bases, J lost 4 bases, and 16 bases lay in between. Germline lookup yields CDR1 DFQATT and CDR2 SNEGSKA (reference sequence). The CDR3 is 13 amino acids. The CDR3, as DNA: TGCAGTGCCCCGGGACCCCAGGGGTACGAGCAGTACTTC. It yields the protein CSAPGPQGYEQYF.

This chain's CDR3 is CSASEGGYSSYEQYF. In DNA form, the CDR3 reads TGCAGTGCTAGTGAGGGGGGATATAGCTCCTACGAGCAGTACTTC. J is TRBJ2-7 and V is TRBV20-1; either TRBD1 or TRBD2 may supply D (6 bases each). Between the trimmed V and J ends, which lost 3 bases and 0 bases, there was a span of 15 bases. CDR3 length equals 15 residues. From germline, CDR1 is DFQATT and CDR2 SNEGSKA (reference sequence).

This clonotype was counted at least ten times. A much larger clone differs by one base, so this may be a read error. This rearrangement joins TRBV7-9 to TRBJ2-1; TRBD1 agrees at 8 bases. TRBJ2-7 explains the end of the DNA better; the J call may be wrong. The CDR3 runs to 16 residues. The germline gives CDR1 SEHNR, CDR2 FQNEAQ (reference sequence). CDR3 in amino acids: CASSWDRPTQYNEQYF. The DNA of the CDR3 is TGTGCCAGCAGCTGGGACAGGCCAACCCAATACAATGAGCAGTACTTC.

This chain connects TRBV7-2 to TRBJ2-3; 12 bases fit TRBD2. The CDR3 is 15 amino acids. From germline, CDR1 is SGHTA and CDR2 FQGNSA. Trimming took 7 bases from V and 3 from J; bases not matched to a gene: 5. The CDR3 reads CASKALAGGTDTQYF. Written as DNA, the CDR3 is TGTGCCAGCAAGGCACTAGCGGGGGGAACAGATACGCAGTATTTT.

As concerns this clonotype: It may be a read error: a sequence one base away is much more abundant. The chain carries TRBV6-6 and TRBJ2-1, with D tentatively TRBD2 (6 bases). This CDR3 contains 14 residues. From germline, CDR1 is MNHNY and CDR2 SVGAGI (reference sequence). Trimming stripped 5 bases from V and 13 bases from J, with 21 bases between. The CDR3 DNA reads TGTGCCAGCAGTGGAGAGACTAGTATAGAGACCCAGTTCTTC. This sequence encodes CASSGETSIETQFF.

This clonotype was detected many times. Compared with germline, one end of the junction differs, possibly owing to a read error. The chain combines TRBV7-2 with TRBJ2-7; D uncertain. The germline CDR1 and CDR2 sequences are SGHTA and FQGNSA. CDR3 size: 12 residues. The CDR3 loop reads CASSKFSDEQYF. The CDR3 region has the DNA TGTGCCAGCAGCAAGTTCTCCGACGAGCAGTACTTC.

The CDR3 DNA is TGTGCCAGCAGCCAAACTAGCGGGGGCACTACTAGCACAGATACGCAGTATTTT. Its protein product is CASSQTSGGTTSTDTQYF. This chain joins TRBV3-1 and TRBJ2-3; 11 nucleotides line up with TRBD2. CDR3 length equals 18 residues. V lost 2 bases to trimming and J lost 0 bases; unmatched junction nucleotides: 7. Germline V lookup: CDR1 LGHDT, CDR2 YNNKEL (reference sequence).

V gene TRBV11-2 combines with J gene TRBJ2-1; 8 positions match TRBD2. CDR3 length: 15 amino acids. Germline values: CDR1 SGHAT, CDR2 FQNNGV. V lost 3 bases, J lost 7 bases, and 8 bases stayed unmatched. The CDR3 reads CASSFASGRRNEQFF. In DNA, the CDR3 is TGTGCCAGCAGCTTCGCGAGCGGGAGACGGAATGAGCAGTTCTTC.

The rearrangement joins TRBV24-1 to TRBJ1-5; a weak D match, TRBD1 (6 bases). The V and J ends lost 3 bases and 2 bases respectively, with 10 bases between them. Germline assignment: CDR1 KGHDR and CDR2 SFDVKD. The CDR3 is made up of 15 amino acids. CDR3 sequence (DNA): TGTGCCACCAGTGATAGGGCAGGGGGCAATCAGCCCCAGCATTTT. This gives the protein CATSDRAGGNQPQHF.

The rearrangement links TRBV7-9 to TRBJ1-2; TRBD1 matches at 10 bases. The length of the CDR3 is 15 residues. Germline CDR1 and CDR2: SEHNR and FQNEAQ (reference sequence). The junction had 5 bases not matched to a gene; V was cut back by 4 bases and J by 3 bases. This CDR3 reads CASSSDRGQHYGYTF. The CDR3 DNA follows: TGTGCCAGCAGCTCAGACAGGGGGCAGCACTATGGCTACACCTTC.

The V and J genes are TRBV7-3 and TRBJ2-5; 9 bases are a match to TRBD2. The CDR3 consists of 15 residues. Trimming took 4 bases from V and 4 from J; bases not matched to a gene: 7. Germline CDR1 is SGHTA and CDR2 is FQGTGA. DNA for the CDR3: TGTGCCAGCAGCTCGGGGACTAGCAAGGGAGAGACCCAGTACTTC. Translated, it gives CASSSGTSKGETQYF.

This clonotype showed up many times. This chain uses TRBV7-7 with TRBJ2-5; TRBD1 agrees at 8 bases. J gave up 5 bases and V 0 bases, and 5 bases lay outside the gene matches. The germline gives CDR1 SSHAT, CDR2 FNYEAQ (reference sequence). The CDR3 consists of 15 residues. Here the CDR3 DNA reads TGTGCCAGCAGCTTAGCCGGGACAGGTTACGAGACCCAGTACTTC. It translates to CASSLAGTGYETQYF.

This clonotype was counted between two and nine times. The chain links TRBV6-4 to TRBJ2-1; 9 bases fit TRBD2. CDR1 MRHNA and CDR2 SNTAGT come from the germline V gene. CDR3 length: 17 residues. V lost 4 bases, J lost 1 base, and 8 bases stayed unmatched. This CDR3 reads CASSASPGLASYNEQFF. The CDR3 DNA sequence: TGTGCCAGCAGTGCCTCGCCGGGACTAGCTTCCTACAATGAGCAGTTCTTC.

This chain joins TRBV10-3 and TRBJ2-5, with 13 bases aligning to TRBD2. Germline loops: CDR1 ENHRY, CDR2 SYGVKD. The CDR3 spans 18 residues. Trimming took 6 bases from V and 5 from J; bases not matched to a gene: 15. CDR3 loop: CAISGGTSGDSRRETQYF. DNA for the CDR3: TGTGCCATCAGCGGCGGGACTAGCGGGGACTCTCGACGGGAGACCCAGTACTTC.

This clonotype was found a few times. The V gene is TRBV12-3 or TRBV12-4, the J gene TRBJ1-1, with a possible D match to TRBD1 (6 bases). Trimming took 7 bases from V and 4 from J, leaving 13 bases between them. This CDR3 comprises 13 residues. The CDR3 DNA reads TGTGCCAGCATTGCTCAGGGGCGCACTGAAGCTTTCTTT. It translates to CASIAQGRTEAFF.

CDR3 in amino acids: CASSDPGSSSYNEQFF. The CDR3 DNA reads TGTGCCAGCAGTGATCCGGGGTCGAGCTCCTACAATGAGCAGTTCTTC. This rearrangement joins TRBV12-3 or TRBV12-4 to TRBJ2-1; the D gene is possibly TRBD2 (5 bases). The CDR3 covers 16 residues. The germline V and J ends were trimmed by 5 bases and 0 bases, with 14 bases remaining between them.

This clonotype was seen at least ten times. V usage is TRBV6-2 or TRBV6-3 and J usage is TRBJ2-5; TRBD2 might be the D (5 bases). V lost 2 bases and J 1 base, leaving 8 bases between the germline ends. This CDR3 is built from 14 residues. Germline-derived CDR1 and CDR2 are MNHEY and SVGEGT. The CDR3 spells CASSYPGLQETQYF. The CDR3 nucleotides are TGTGCCAGCAGTTACCCCGGACTCCAAGAGACCCAGTACTTC.

This clonotype was seen only once. This rearrangement joins TRBV10-2 to TRBJ2-3; D is uncertain. Between the trimmed V and J ends, which lost 7 bases and 3 bases, there was a span of 8 bases. The CDR3 is 12 amino acids. In germline, CDR1 is WSHSY, CDR2 SAAADI. The DNA of the CDR3 is TGCGCCAGCATGGAGTTAACAGATACGCAGTATTTT. Residues: CASMELTDTQYF.

V and J are TRBV5-1 and TRBJ2-1; the D gene is possibly TRBD2 (7 bases). V shed 0 bases and J shed 2 bases, with 9 bases lying between them. Germline CDR1 and CDR2: SGHRS and YFSETQ. The CDR3 has 15 amino acids. The CDR3 loop is CASSLEGGPYNEQFF. The CDR3 bases are TGCGCCAGCAGCTTGGAGGGGGGGCCCTACAATGAGCAGTTCTTC.

V is TRBV25-1 and J is TRBJ1-1; no firm D call. The CDR3 loop spans 14 amino acids. Germline V lookup: CDR1 MGHDK, CDR2 SYGVNS. The V gene lost 6 bases and the J gene lost 0 bases, with 11 bases spanning the gap. CDR3 DNA: TGTGCCAGCAGGGGAGCCTTAATGAACACTGAAGCTTTCTTT. This gives the protein CASRGALMNTEAFF. The full variable domain, in which reference TRBV25-1 and TRBJ1-1 provide the parts outside the CDR3, is EADIYQTPRYLVIGTGKKITLECSQTMGHDKMYWYQQDPGMELHLIHYSYGVNSTEKGDLSSESTVSRIRTEHFPLTLESARPSHTSQYLCASRGALMNTEAFFGQGTRLTVV.

The chain recombines TRBV5-6 with TRBJ1-4; tentative D call: TRBD1 (5 bases). The CDR3 spans 15 residues. V was trimmed by 4 bases and J by 13 bases, leaving 23 bases between them. The germline gives CDR1 SGHDT, CDR2 YYEEEE. Here the CDR3 reads CASSSIVGAAPSLFF. CDR3 coding DNA: TGTGCCAGCAGCAGCATAGTCGGGGCGGCCCCGTCACTGTTTTTT. The variable domain in full, completed from reference TRBV5-6 and TRBJ1-4, reads DAGVTQSPTHLIKTRGQQVTLRCSPKSGHDTVSWYQQALGQGPQFIFQYYEEEERQRGNFPDRFSGHQFPNYSSELNVNALLLGDSALYLCASSSIVGAAPSLFFGSGTQLSVL.

The chain recombines TRBV7-9 with TRBJ2-6; D tentatively reads TRBD1 or TRBD2 (5 bases each). V lost 5 bases and J lost 2, with 7 bases in between. CDR3 size: 14 residues. Germline CDR1 SEHNR, CDR2 FQNEAQ (reference sequence). The CDR3 DNA sequence: TGTGCCAGCAGCGAGGGGCCTGGGGCCAACGTCCTGACTTTC. This encodes CASSEGPGANVLTF. Using reference TRBV7-9 and TRBJ2-6 for the parts outside the CDR3, the full variable domain is DTGVSQNPRHKITKRGQNVTFRCDPISEHNRLYWYRQTLGQGPEFLTYFQNEAQLEKSRLLSDRFSAERPKGSFSTLEIQRTEQGDSAMYLCASSEGPGANVLTFGAGSRLTVL.

Details on this clonotype: The junction and the germline gene differ at one end; a read error may be behind it. The V call is TRBV12-3 or TRBV12-4, the J call TRBJ2-3; no definite D call. The CDR3 spans 12 residues. Here the CDR3 reads CTSSTSTDTQYF. The DNA of the CDR3 is TGTACCAGCAGCACCAGCACAGATACGCAGTATTTT.

This clonotype occurred once. The junction departs from germline at one end; a sequencing error may be responsible. The genes are TRBV25-1 and TRBJ2-5; 8 bases line up with TRBD2. This CDR3 has 16 amino acids. Per germline, CDR1 MGHDK and CDR2 SYGVNS. The CDR3 loop reads CTSSVRGRGDQETQYF. CDR3 DNA: TGTACCAGCAGTGTGCGGGGGCGGGGGGACCAAGAGACCCAGTACTTC.

This rearrangement joins TRBV20-1 to TRBJ2-5; weak D call: TRBD1 (7 bases). Between the trimmed V and J ends, which lost 5 bases and 0 bases, there was a span of 10 bases. Germline V lookup: CDR1 DFQATT, CDR2 SNEGSKA (reference sequence). CDR3 size: 13 residues. The CDR3 loop reads CSAQGGYQETQYF. In DNA, the CDR3 is TGCAGTGCTCAGGGGGGTTACCAAGAGACCCAGTACTTC.

This clonotype was detected many times. CDR3 loop: CASSEAQGIQETQYF. The CDR3 coding sequence is TGTGCCAGCAGTGAAGCGCAGGGGATTCAAGAGACCCAGTACTTC. The chain combines TRBV2 with TRBJ2-5; D is perhaps TRBD1 (6 bases). The CDR3 totals 15 residues. Germline V gives CDR1 SNHLY, CDR2 FYNNEI. With 0 bases removed from V and 2 bases from J, the gap between germline ends came to 10 bases.

This clonotype showed up just once. This sequence joins TRBV5-1 and TRBJ2-5; the match to TRBD1 covers 12 bases. V gave up 0 bases and J gave up 4 bases; unmatched junction bases: 7. The CDR3 covers 17 residues. CDR1 and CDR2 (germline): SGHRS, YFSETQ. The DNA for the CDR3 is TGCGCCAGCAGCTTGGTTGGGACAGGGGGCTTGGGAGAGACCCAGTACTTC. Translating it yields CASSLVGTGGLGETQYF. Combining the CDR3 with reference TRBV5-1 and TRBJ2-5 gives the whole variable domain KAGVTQTPRYLIKTRGQQVTLSCSPISGHRSVSWYQQTPGQGLQFLFEYFSETQRNKGNFPGRFSGRQFSNSRSEMNVSTLELGDSALYLCASSLVGTGGLGETQYFGPGTRLLVL.

The chain links TRBV24-1 to TRBJ2-7; D might be TRBD1 (6 bases). Between the trimmed V and J ends, which lost 0 bases and 2 bases, there was a span of 13 bases. The CDR3 length is 16 residues. The germline CDR1 and CDR2 sequences are KGHDR and SFDVKD. DNA of the CDR3: TGTGCCACCAGTGATTTGTTTAGCGACAGGACCTACGAGCAGTACTTC. Protein product: CATSDLFSDRTYEQYF.

The chain carries TRBV7-9 and TRBJ2-7; 9 bases are shared with TRBD1. From germline, CDR1 is SEHNR and CDR2 FQNEAQ (reference sequence). The J segment lost 5 bases and the V segment lost 3 bases, leaving 8 bases of the junction unmatched. The CDR3 length is 15 residues. The CDR3 loop is CASSFLGTGLDEQYF. The CDR3 bases are TGTGCCAGCAGCTTCCTTGGGACAGGGCTCGACGAGCAGTACTTC.

The gene calls are TRBV27 and TRBJ2-5, with 7 bases matching TRBD1. J was trimmed by 4 bases and V by 5 bases; bases with no gene match: 7. This CDR3 comprises 14 residues. Germline V lookup: CDR1 MNHEY, CDR2 SMNVEV (reference sequence). The CDR3 sequence is CASSGRRQGETQYF. Written as DNA, the CDR3 is TGTGCCAGCAGTGGTCGCCGACAGGGAGAGACCCAGTACTTC.

In this sample, this clonotype turned up a few times. This chain connects TRBV25-1 to TRBJ2-3; D gene unclear. V shed 4 bases and J shed 5 bases, with 13 bases lying between them. The CDR3 totals 14 residues. CDR1 is MGHDK and CDR2 is SYGVNS in the germline V gene. CDR3 sequence reads: CASSAPVRIDTQYF. CDR3 in DNA: TGTGCCAGCAGTGCCCCAGTGAGGATAGATACGCAGTATTTT.

Comment on this clonotype: A read error may account for a junction end that differs from germline. CDR3 amino acids: CASSVISGGTTDTLYF. CDR3 nucleotides: TGTGCCAGCAGCGTCATTAGCGGGGGGACGACAGATACGCTGTATTTT. The chain combines TRBV9 with TRBJ2-3, with TRBD2 identical over 10 bases. This CDR3 has 16 amino acids. The germline V gene encodes CDR1 SGDLS and CDR2 YYNGEE.